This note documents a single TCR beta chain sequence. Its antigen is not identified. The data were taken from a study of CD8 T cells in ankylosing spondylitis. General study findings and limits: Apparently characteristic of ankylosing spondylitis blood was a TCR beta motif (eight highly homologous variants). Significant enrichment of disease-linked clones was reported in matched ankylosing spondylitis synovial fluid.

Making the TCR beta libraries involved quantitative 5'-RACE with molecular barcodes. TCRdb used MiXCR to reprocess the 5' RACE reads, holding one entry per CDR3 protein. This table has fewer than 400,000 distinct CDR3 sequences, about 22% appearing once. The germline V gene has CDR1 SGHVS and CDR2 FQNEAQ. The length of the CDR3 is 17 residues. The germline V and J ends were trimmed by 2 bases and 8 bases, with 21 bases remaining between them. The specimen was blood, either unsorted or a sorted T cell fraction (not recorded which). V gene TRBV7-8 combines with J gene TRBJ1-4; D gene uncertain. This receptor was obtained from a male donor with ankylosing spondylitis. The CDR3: CASSLRHGRVLMEKLFF. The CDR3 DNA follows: TGTGCCAGCAGCTTAAGGCACGGGAGGGTCTTAATGGAAAAACTGTTTTTT.